The 17 T cell receptor beta chains below were found in one sample sequenced in a study of blood T cell repertoires in COVID-19. Here immunoSEQ multiplex PCR was the method, and the copy in TCRdb shows in-frame clones only, minus some. The sample yields approximately 240,000 clones, 80% to 90% seen once. The sequencing input was peripheral blood. The receptor source for this set is a woman aged 55-70 years who had recovered from COVID-19.

As regards this clone: Other DNA sequences in the same sample also yield this CDR3. V and J are TRBV7-9 and TRBJ1-1, with 7 bases aligning to TRBD1. Germline assignment: CDR1 SEHNR and CDR2 FQNEAQ (reference sequence). This CDR3 contains 15 residues. The V and J ends lost 2 bases and 1 base, in that order; junction bases with no gene match: 4. CDR3 region: CASSLTGVRNTEAFF. The DNA of the CDR3 is TGTGCCAGCAGCTTAACAGGGGTTAGGAACACTGAAGCTTTCTTT.

This chain joins TRBV5-6 and TRBJ2-7; the match to TRBD1 covers 7 bases. The CDR3 contains 17 residues. Losses at the gene ends were 4 bases for V and 3 bases for J; bases not matched to a gene: 16. CDR1 and CDR2 (germline): SGHDT, YYEEEE. The CDR3 nucleotides are TGTGCCAGCAGCGAGGCACGCCGGGACAGAGGTTTCTACGAGCAGTACTTC. It specifies CASSEARRDRGFYEQYF.

This chain links TRBV27 with TRBJ2-3; D ambiguous. Germline CDR1 is MNHEY and CDR2 is SMNVEV (reference sequence). The V end lost 6 bases, the J end lost 1 base, and 11 bases lay between the germline ends. The CDR3 length is 14 residues. CDR3 protein: CASSRTGRTDTQYF. The CDR3 nucleotides read TGTGCCAGCAGCCGCACTGGTCGCACAGATACGCAGTATTTT.

The rearrangement uses TRBV5-1 and TRBJ2-1; TRBD1 is a possible D gene (6 bases). CDR1 and CDR2 from the germline V gene are SGHRS and YFSETQ. The V and J ends lost 0 bases and 7 bases respectively, with 11 bases between them. There are 14 residues in the CDR3. The DNA of the CDR3 is TGCGCCAGCAGCTTGGATCCAGGGGCGAATGAGCAGTTCTTC. It codes for CASSLDPGANEQFF.

This clone has just one count. This sequence joins TRBV11-3 and TRBJ2-1; 8 nucleotides agree with TRBD1. CDR3 length equals 13 residues. Losses at the gene ends were 5 bases for V and 9 bases for J; bases not matched to a gene: 6. From germline, CDR1 is SGHNT and CDR2 YENEEA. The CDR3 here is CASSPQGASEQFF. The CDR3 coding sequence is TGTGCCAGCAGCCCTCAGGGGGCTAGTGAGCAGTTCTTC. The whole variable domain, remainder taken from reference TRBV11-3 and TRBJ2-1, is EAGVVQSPRYKIIEKKQPVAFWCNPISGHNTLYWYLQNLGQGPELLIRYENEEAVDDSQLPKDRFSAERLKGVDSTLKIQPAELGDSAVYLCASSPQGASEQFFGPGTRLTVL.

The V and J genes are TRBV7-3 and TRBJ2-5, with D possibly TRBD2 on 5 matching bases. The V end was cut by 1 base, the J end by 5 bases, with 14 bases between. Germline loops: CDR1 SGHTA, CDR2 FQGTGA. The CDR3 has 15 amino acids. The chain's CDR3 is CASSLISGGGETQYF. CDR3 DNA: TGTGCCAGCAGCTTAATATCAGGAGGCGGGGAGACCCAGTACTTC.

The J gene is TRBJ2-7, the V gene TRBV10-3; D is unresolved. V was cut by 8 bases and J by 1 base, with 9 bases left in between. CDR3 length equals 12 residues. From germline, CDR1 is ENHRY and CDR2 SYGVKD. The CDR3: CAISNKSYEQYF. The CDR3 DNA reads as TGTGCCATCTCGAACAAGTCCTACGAGCAGTACTTC.

The V call is TRBV3-1 (or the pseudogene TRBV3-2), the J call TRBJ2-7, with TRBD1 identical over 7 bases. The CDR3 is made up of 16 amino acids. Germline V gives CDR1 LGHDT, CDR2 YNNKEL (reference sequence). With 4 bases clipped from V and 2 bases from J, the junction kept 11 bases outside the gene matches. CDR3: CASSLKPFRGTYEQYF. The DNA of the CDR3 is TGTGCCAGCAGCCTAAAGCCCTTCAGGGGGACCTACGAGCAGTACTTC.

J is TRBJ1-3 and V is TRBV6-5, with TRBD1 matching over 7 bases. The CDR3 extends over 15 amino acids. The trim removed 6 bases at V and 0 bases at J, leaving 5 bases unmatched. Germline CDR1 MNHEY, CDR2 SVGAGI. The CDR3 loop reads CASSRDSFSGNTIYF. CDR3 DNA sequence: TGTGCCAGCAGCCGGGACAGCTTCTCTGGAAACACCATATATTTT.

The V gene is TRBV9, the J gene TRBJ2-5; tentatively, D is TRBD2 (6 bases). V was trimmed by 3 bases and J by 2 bases, leaving 14 bases between them. Germline V gene lookup returns CDR1 SGDLS and CDR2 YYNGEE. This CDR3 comprises 15 residues. The DNA of the CDR3 is TGTGCCAGCAGCGCCGAGGGACTGATACAAGAGACCCAGTACTTC. Residues: CASSAEGLIQETQYF.

This clone was found a few times. The chain recombines TRBV15 with TRBJ1-5; D not resolved. Between the trimmed V and J ends, which lost 1 base and 9 bases, there was a span of 10 bases. Germline V gene sequence: CDR1 LNHNV, CDR2 YYDKDF (reference sequence). CDR3 length: 13 amino acids. CDR3 sequence reads: CATSRAIPGPQHF. CDR3 DNA: TGTGCCACCAGCAGAGCTATCCCCGGGCCCCAGCATTTT.

The chain combines TRBV6-6 with TRBJ1-2; D possibly corresponds to TRBD1 (6 bases). The CDR3 is 14 amino acids. Germline V gives CDR1 MNHNY, CDR2 SVGAGI (reference sequence). Deletions cut 5 bases from V and 4 bases from J, with 14 bases between. CDR3 DNA sequence: TGTGCCAGCAGTCCCAACAGGGTGGGCTATGGCTACACCTTC. Translating gives CASSPNRVGYGYTF.

The gene calls are TRBV19 and TRBJ2-7; the D gene is possibly TRBD2 (5 bases). CDR1 LNHDA and CDR2 SQIVND come from the germline V gene (reference sequence). With 5 bases removed from V and 5 bases from J, the gap between germline ends came to 22 bases. The CDR3 totals 16 residues. The DNA for the CDR3 is TGTGCCAGTAGTTCCCCGGAGAGGGCAGGAAAGAACGAGCAGTACTTC. This codes for CASSSPERAGKNEQYF.

V and J are TRBV5-5 and TRBJ2-7; 7 nucleotides agree with TRBD2. V was pared by 4 bases and J by 3 bases, with 13 bases of the junction left unmatched. CDR3 length: 16 amino acids. Germline CDR1 is SGHKS and CDR2 is YYEKEE (reference sequence). The CDR3 coding sequence is TGTGCCAGCAGCCGAAGACTCGGACTAGACAACTACGAGCAGTACTTC. Translating gives CASSRRLGLDNYEQYF.

This clone has a handful of counts. The V gene is TRBV23-1, the J gene TRBJ2-3; D remains ambiguous. TRBV23-1 has ORF status, its function being uncertain. The V end was cut by 7 bases, the J end by 2 bases, with 13 bases between. This CDR3 has 14 residues. The CDR3 region is CASNPPQSTDTQYF. The CDR3 DNA sequence: TGCGCCAGCAACCCCCCCCAGTCCACAGATACGCAGTATTTT.

The V gene is TRBV9, the J gene TRBJ2-7, with TRBD2 matching over 9 bases. Losses at the gene ends were 1 base for V and 6 bases for J; bases not matched to a gene: 5. This CDR3 spans 14 amino acids. The germline gives CDR1 SGDLS, CDR2 YYNGEE. The CDR3, as DNA: TGTGCCAGCAGCGTATTAAGCGGGGGGCCCGAGCAGTACTTC. Its translation: CASSVLSGGPEQYF.

The rearrangement links TRBV6-6 to TRBJ1-6; the match to TRBD1 covers 11 bases. This CDR3 is 15 amino acids long. Losses at the gene ends were 3 bases for V and 7 bases for J; bases not matched to a gene: 2. Germline CDR1 MNHNY, CDR2 SVGAGI (reference sequence). CDR3 in DNA: TGTGCCAGCAGTTATCGGGACAGGGGGAATTCACCCCTCCACTTT. Its protein product is CASSYRDRGNSPLHF.